This entry lists 15 T cell receptor beta chains sequenced from one sample in a study of T-cell memory formation after mild COVID-19. TCRdb reanalysed the 5' RACE reads using MiXCR and keeps one entry per CDR3 protein. The sample lists some 290,000 distinct CDR3 sequences; about 16% were seen once. Material for sequencing was PBMCs or a T cell subset sorted from them (not recorded which). The receptors originated from a man in his late teens or twenties who had mild COVID-19 (a few samples of this study predate the infection). Cell type and time point are not known.

This clonotype was observed a single time. CDR3 region: CASSHWAGGTYEQYF. The DNA of the CDR3 is TGTGCCAGCAGCCATTGGGCAGGGGGCACTTACGAGCAGTACTTC. The chain employs TRBV14 and TRBJ2-7, with 8 positions matching TRBD1. V lost 3 bases, J lost 4 bases, and 8 bases stayed unmatched. The CDR3 contains 15 residues. Germline V gene data show CDR1 as SGHDN and CDR2 as FVKESK.

V usage is TRBV6-5 and J usage is TRBJ2-5; possible D gene TRBD1, 6 bases. The length of the CDR3 is 15 residues. Germline CDR1 MNHEY, CDR2 SVGAGI. V was trimmed by 4 bases and J by 2 bases, leaving 14 bases between them. The CDR3 nucleotides are TGTGCCAGCAGTTCCGGACGGGACAATCAAGAGACCCAGTACTTC. Translating gives CASSSGRDNQETQYF.

The V and J genes are TRBV20-1 and TRBJ2-7, with D possibly matching TRBD2 (6 bases). Germline V lookup: CDR1 DFQATT, CDR2 SNEGSKA (reference sequence). The CDR3 extends over 13 amino acids. V was pared by 0 bases and J by 3 bases, with 9 bases between. The CDR3 spells CSAREGGLYEQYV. In nucleotides, the CDR3 is TGCAGTGCTAGAGAGGGGGGACTCTACGAGCAGTACGTC.

This clonotype was observed a few times. The CDR3 region is CASSDLGAEQYV. In DNA form, the CDR3 reads TGTGCCAGCAGTGATTTGGGGGCCGAGCAGTACGTC. The chain links TRBV6-1 to TRBJ2-7; perhaps TRBD1 as D (6 bases). The germline V gene has CDR1 MNHNS and CDR2 SASEGT. The CDR3 extends over 12 amino acids. V gave up 3 bases and J gave up 6 bases, with 9 bases separating them.

This clonotype was seen ten or more times. The V and J genes are TRBV11-2 and TRBJ1-1; D is unresolved. This CDR3 is built from 12 residues. Trimming shortened V by 5 bases and J by 0 bases, and 4 bases separated the two germline ends. Germline CDR1 is SGHAT and CDR2 is FQNNGV. The CDR3 spells CASSRMNTEAFF. CDR3 sequence (DNA): TGTGCCAGCAGCCGGATGAACACTGAAGCTTTCTTT.

In this sample, this clonotype turned up a few times. The gene calls are TRBV12-3 or TRBV12-4 and TRBJ2-3; D possibly corresponds to TRBD1 (6 bases). There are 13 residues in the CDR3. Between the trimmed V and J ends, which lost 6 bases and 2 bases, there was a span of 9 bases. The CDR3, as DNA: TGTGCCAGCAGAAGACAGGACACAGATACGCAGTATTTT. Protein: CASRRQDTDTQYF.

This chain connects TRBV7-8 to TRBJ1-2; D ambiguous. The CDR3 consists of 12 residues. Trimming pared 1 base from V and 6 bases from J, leaving 6 bases between. Germline lookup yields CDR1 SGHVS and CDR2 FQNEAQ. CDR3 DNA sequence: TGTGCCAGCAGCTTAGTCACACATGGCTACACCTTC. Its translation is CASSLVTHGYTF.

The rearrangement links TRBV7-2 to TRBJ2-1; D gene uncertain. The CDR3 length is 11 residues. The ends were cut back, 3 bases at V and 9 bases at J, with 6 bases in the middle. Germline loops: CDR1 SGHTA, CDR2 FQGNSA. This chain's CDR3 is CASSLVFEQFF. CDR3 nucleotide sequence: TGTGCCAGCAGCTTGGTTTTTGAGCAGTTCTTC.

This clonotype appeared a few times. The chain joins TRBV29-1 to TRBJ2-1, with D possibly called TRBD1 or TRBD2 (6 bases each). V lost 4 bases, J lost 5 bases, and 18 bases lay in between. This CDR3 is 15 amino acids long. Germline CDR1 reads SQVTM; CDR2 reads ANQGSEA. As DNA, the CDR3 is TGCAGCGTTGGGATAATCCGGGGGCTGAACAATGAGCAGTTCTTC. Its translation is CSVGIIRGLNNEQFF.

The rearrangement joins TRBV20-1 to TRBJ1-2, with a possible D match to TRBD1 (5 bases). Germline V gene sequence: CDR1 DFQATT, CDR2 SNEGSKA (reference sequence). V dropped 7 bases and J dropped 3 bases, with 6 bases sitting between them. This CDR3 has 10 amino acids. The CDR3 DNA reads TGCAGTGGACAGTACTATGGCTACACCTTC. Translating it yields CSGQYYGYTF.

The chain combines TRBV7-2 with TRBJ1-5; a possible D gene is TRBD1 (5 bases). The germline V and J ends were trimmed by 5 bases and 4 bases, with 9 bases remaining between them. Germline V gene lookup returns CDR1 SGHTA and CDR2 FQGNSA. The CDR3 is 13 residues long. CDR3 region: CASSGRENQPQHF. CDR3 bases: TGTGCCAGCAGCGGCAGGGAGAATCAGCCCCAGCATTTT.

This clonotype was seen a handful of times. The chain employs TRBV24-1 and TRBJ2-2, with 16 bases matching TRBD2. Germline CDR1 and CDR2: KGHDR and SFDVKD. The CDR3 contains 19 residues. V trimming: 7 bases; J trimming: 4 bases; junction bases outside the gene matches: 11. CDR3 in DNA: TGTGCCACCAGACACCAGGGACTAGCGGGGGGGCCTGGCACCGGGGAGCTGTTTTTT. It specifies CATRHQGLAGGPGTGELFF.

This clonotype was observed a handful of times. In nucleotides, the CDR3 is TGTGCCAGCTCCCCCTTGGACAGTTTCGAGACCCAGTACTTC. Translating gives CASSPLDSFETQYF. The chain uses TRBV18 and TRBJ2-5; D might be TRBD1 (6 bases). Deletions cut 6 bases from V and 5 bases from J, with 16 bases between. This CDR3 spans 14 amino acids. Germline V lookup: CDR1 KGHSH, CDR2 LQKENI.

This clonotype was counted between two and nine times. This chain links TRBV5-1 with TRBJ2-1; D is perhaps TRBD1 or TRBD2 (7 bases each). Trimming cost V 4 bases and J 5 bases, with 13 bases left between them. CDR1 and CDR2 from the germline V gene are SGHRS and YFSETQ. The CDR3 is 14 residues long. CDR3 residues: CASSGGGQHNEQFF. The CDR3 DNA follows: TGCGCCAGCAGCGGGGGGGGACAGCACAATGAGCAGTTCTTC.

This clonotype showed up just a few times. The chain carries TRBV10-3 and TRBJ2-7; maybe TRBD1 (6 bases). Germline CDR1 is ENHRY and CDR2 is SYGVKD. The CDR3 spans 13 residues. The V and J ends lost 4 bases and 6 bases respectively, with 13 bases between them. CDR3 bases: TGTGCCATCAGTGGTGGGACAAGGGGCGAGCAGTACTTC. It is translated as CAISGGTRGEQYF.